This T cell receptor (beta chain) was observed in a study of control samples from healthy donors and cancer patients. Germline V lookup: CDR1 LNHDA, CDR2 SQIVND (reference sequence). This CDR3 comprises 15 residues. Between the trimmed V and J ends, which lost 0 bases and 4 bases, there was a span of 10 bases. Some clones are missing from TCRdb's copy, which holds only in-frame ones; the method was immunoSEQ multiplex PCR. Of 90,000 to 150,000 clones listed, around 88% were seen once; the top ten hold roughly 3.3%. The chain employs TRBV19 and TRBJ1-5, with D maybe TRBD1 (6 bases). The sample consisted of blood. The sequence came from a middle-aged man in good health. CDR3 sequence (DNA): TGTGCCAGTAGTATAGAGGACAGAGGGAATCAGCCCCAGCATTTT. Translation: CASSIEDRGNQPQHF.